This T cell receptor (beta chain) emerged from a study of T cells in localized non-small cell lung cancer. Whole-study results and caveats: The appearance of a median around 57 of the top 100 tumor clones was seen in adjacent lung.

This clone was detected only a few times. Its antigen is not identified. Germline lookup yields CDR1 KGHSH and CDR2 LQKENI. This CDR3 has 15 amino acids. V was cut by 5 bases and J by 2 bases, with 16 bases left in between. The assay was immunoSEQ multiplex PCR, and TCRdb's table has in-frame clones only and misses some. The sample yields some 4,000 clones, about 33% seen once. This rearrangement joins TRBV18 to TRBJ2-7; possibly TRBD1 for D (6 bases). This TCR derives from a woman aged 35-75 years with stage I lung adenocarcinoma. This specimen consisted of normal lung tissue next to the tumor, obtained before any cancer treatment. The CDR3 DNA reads TGTGCCAGCTCAGCGATGTCGACAGGTCCCTACGAGCAGTACTTC. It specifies CASSAMSTGPYEQYF.